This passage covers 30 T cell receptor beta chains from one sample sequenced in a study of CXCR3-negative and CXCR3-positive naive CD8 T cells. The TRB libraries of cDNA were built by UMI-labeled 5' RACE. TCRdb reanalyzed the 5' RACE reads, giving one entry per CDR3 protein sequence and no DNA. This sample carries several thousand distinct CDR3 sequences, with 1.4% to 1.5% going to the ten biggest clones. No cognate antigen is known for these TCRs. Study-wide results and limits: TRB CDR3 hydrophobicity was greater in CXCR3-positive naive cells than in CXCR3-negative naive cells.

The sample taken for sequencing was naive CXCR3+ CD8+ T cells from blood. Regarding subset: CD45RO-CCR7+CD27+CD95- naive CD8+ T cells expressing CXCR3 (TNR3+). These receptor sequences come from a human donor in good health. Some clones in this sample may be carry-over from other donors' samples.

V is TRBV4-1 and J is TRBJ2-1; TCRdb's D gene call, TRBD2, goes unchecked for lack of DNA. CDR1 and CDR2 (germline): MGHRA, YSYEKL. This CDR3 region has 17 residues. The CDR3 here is CASSLWAGTSGINEQFF.

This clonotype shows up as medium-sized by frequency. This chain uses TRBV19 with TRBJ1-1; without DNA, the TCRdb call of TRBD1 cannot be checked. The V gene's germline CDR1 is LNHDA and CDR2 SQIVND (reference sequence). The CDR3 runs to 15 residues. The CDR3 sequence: CASSTRDSMNTEAFF.

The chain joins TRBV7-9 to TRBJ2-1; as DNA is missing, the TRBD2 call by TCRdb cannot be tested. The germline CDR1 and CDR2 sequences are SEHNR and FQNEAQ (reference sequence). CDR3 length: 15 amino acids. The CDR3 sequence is CASSLVLAGLNEQFF.

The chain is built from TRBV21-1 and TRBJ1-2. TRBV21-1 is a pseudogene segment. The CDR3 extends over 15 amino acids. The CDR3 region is CASSKSETANYGYTF.

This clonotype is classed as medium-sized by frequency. This CDR3 reads CATSRARDRYEQYF. The chain recombines TRBV15 with TRBJ2-7; TCRdb returns TRBD1, unconfirmable since there is no DNA. The CDR3 spans 14 residues. Germline V gene lookup returns CDR1 LNHNV and CDR2 YYDKDF (reference sequence).

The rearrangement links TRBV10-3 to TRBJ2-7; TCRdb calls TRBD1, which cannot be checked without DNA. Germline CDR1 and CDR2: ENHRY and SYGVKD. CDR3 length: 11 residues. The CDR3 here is CAISTGYEQYF.

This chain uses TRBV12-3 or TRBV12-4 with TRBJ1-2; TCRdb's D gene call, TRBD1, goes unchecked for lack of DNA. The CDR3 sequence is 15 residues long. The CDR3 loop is CASTADRGLAYGYTF.

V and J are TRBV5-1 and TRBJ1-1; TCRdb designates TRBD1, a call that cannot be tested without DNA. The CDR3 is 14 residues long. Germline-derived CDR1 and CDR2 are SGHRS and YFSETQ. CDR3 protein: CASNEQGMNTEAFF.

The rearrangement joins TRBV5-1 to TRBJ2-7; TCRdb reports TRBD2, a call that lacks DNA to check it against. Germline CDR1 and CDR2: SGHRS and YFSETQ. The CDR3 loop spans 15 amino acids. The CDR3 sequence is CASSLERLAGDEQYF.

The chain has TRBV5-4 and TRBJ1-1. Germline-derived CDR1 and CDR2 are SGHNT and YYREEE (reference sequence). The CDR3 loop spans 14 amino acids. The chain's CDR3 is CASSLSGMNTEAFF.

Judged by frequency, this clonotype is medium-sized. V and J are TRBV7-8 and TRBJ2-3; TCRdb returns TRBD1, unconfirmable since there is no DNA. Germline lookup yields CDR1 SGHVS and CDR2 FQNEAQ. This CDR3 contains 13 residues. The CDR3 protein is CASSARGSDTQYF.

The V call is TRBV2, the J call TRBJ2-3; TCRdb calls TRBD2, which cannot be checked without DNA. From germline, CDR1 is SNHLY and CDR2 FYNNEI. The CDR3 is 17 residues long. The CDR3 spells CASSEGLAEPHTDTHYF.

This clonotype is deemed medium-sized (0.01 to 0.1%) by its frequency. The CDR3 reads CASRRDIAYEQYF. V usage is TRBV5-1 and J usage is TRBJ2-7; the D call from TCRdb, TRBD1, cannot be confirmed without DNA. The CDR3 loop spans 13 amino acids. Germline-derived CDR1 and CDR2 are SGHRS and YFSETQ.

CDR3 amino acids: CASSLSGEGFGEQYF. The gene calls are TRBV3-1 and TRBJ2-7; the TRBD2 assignment by TCRdb is unverifiable without DNA. This CDR3 has 15 residues. Germline V lookup: CDR1 LGHDT, CDR2 YNNKEL (reference sequence).

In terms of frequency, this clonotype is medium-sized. The CDR3 loop reads CSGGTEYNEQFF. The rearrangement joins TRBV29-1 to TRBJ2-1; lacking DNA, the TRBD1 call made by TCRdb goes unchecked. Germline lookup yields CDR1 SQVTM and CDR2 ANQGSEA. The CDR3 consists of 12 residues.

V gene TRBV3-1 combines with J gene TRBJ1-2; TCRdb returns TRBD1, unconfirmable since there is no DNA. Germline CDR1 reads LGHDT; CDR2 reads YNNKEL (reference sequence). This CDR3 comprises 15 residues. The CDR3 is CASSQDRGQIYGYTF.

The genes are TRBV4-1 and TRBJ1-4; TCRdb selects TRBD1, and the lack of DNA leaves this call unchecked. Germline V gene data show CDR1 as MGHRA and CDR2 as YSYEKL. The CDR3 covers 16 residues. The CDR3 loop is CARSQDSGTGNEKLFF.

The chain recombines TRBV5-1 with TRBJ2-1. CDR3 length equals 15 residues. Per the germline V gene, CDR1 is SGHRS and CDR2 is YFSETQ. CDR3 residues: CASRTTGSPYNEQFF.

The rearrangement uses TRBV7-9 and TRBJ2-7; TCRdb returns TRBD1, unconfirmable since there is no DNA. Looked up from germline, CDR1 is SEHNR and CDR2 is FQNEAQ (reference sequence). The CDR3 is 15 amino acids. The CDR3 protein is CASSHLGTENYEQYF.

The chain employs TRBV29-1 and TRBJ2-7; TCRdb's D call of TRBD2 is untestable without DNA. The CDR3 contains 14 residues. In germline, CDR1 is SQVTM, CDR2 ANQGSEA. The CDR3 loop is CSVLGLAGFYEQYF.

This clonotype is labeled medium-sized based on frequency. The CDR3 is CASSLAGGTYEQYF. This chain joins TRBV5-1 and TRBJ2-7. CDR1 SGHRS and CDR2 YFSETQ come from the germline V gene. The CDR3 is made up of 14 amino acids. Looking up the rest from reference TRBV5-1 and TRBJ2-7 gives the full variable domain: KAGVTQTPRYLIKTRGQQVTLSCSPISGHRSVSWYQQTPGQGLQFLFEYFSETQRNKGNFPGRFSGRQFSNSRSEMNVSTLELGDSALYLCASSLAGGTYEQYFGPGTRLTVT.

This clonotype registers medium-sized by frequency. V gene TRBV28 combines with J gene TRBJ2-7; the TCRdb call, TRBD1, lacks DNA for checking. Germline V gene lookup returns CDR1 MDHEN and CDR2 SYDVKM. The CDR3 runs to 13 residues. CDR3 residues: CASSLAGGYEQYF.

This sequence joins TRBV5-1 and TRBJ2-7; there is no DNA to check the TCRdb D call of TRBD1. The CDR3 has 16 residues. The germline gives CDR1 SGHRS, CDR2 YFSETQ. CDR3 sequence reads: CASSPGVYDLTYEQYF.

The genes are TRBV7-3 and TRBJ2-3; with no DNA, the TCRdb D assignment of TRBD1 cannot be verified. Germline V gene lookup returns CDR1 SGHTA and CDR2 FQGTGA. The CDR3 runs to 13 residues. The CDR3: CASSPFPGDTQYF.

CDR3 loop: CSVVAQEYEQYF. The V gene is TRBV29-1, the J gene TRBJ2-7. The CDR3 loop spans 12 amino acids. Germline-derived CDR1 and CDR2 are SQVTM and ANQGSEA.

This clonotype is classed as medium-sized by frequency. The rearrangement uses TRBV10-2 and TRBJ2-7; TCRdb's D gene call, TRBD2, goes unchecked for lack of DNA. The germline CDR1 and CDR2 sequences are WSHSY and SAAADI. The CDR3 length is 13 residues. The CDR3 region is CASSGGLTYEQYF.

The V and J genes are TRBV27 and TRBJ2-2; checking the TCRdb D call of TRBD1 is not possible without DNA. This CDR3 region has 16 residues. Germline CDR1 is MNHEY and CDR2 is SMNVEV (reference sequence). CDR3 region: CASSFSGQGYTGELFF.

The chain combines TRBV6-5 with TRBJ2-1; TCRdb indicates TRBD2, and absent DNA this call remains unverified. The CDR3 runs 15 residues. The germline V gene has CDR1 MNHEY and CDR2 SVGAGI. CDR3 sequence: CASRPPGLAAWEQFF.

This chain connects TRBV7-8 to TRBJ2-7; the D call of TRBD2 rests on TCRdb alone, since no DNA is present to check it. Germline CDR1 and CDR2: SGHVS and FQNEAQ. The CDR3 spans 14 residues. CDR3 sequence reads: CASSPQGPTYEQYF.

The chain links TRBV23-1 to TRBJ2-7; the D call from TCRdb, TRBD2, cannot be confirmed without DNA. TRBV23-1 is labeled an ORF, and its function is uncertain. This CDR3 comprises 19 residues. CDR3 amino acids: CASSRPARGAGGPCGEQYF.